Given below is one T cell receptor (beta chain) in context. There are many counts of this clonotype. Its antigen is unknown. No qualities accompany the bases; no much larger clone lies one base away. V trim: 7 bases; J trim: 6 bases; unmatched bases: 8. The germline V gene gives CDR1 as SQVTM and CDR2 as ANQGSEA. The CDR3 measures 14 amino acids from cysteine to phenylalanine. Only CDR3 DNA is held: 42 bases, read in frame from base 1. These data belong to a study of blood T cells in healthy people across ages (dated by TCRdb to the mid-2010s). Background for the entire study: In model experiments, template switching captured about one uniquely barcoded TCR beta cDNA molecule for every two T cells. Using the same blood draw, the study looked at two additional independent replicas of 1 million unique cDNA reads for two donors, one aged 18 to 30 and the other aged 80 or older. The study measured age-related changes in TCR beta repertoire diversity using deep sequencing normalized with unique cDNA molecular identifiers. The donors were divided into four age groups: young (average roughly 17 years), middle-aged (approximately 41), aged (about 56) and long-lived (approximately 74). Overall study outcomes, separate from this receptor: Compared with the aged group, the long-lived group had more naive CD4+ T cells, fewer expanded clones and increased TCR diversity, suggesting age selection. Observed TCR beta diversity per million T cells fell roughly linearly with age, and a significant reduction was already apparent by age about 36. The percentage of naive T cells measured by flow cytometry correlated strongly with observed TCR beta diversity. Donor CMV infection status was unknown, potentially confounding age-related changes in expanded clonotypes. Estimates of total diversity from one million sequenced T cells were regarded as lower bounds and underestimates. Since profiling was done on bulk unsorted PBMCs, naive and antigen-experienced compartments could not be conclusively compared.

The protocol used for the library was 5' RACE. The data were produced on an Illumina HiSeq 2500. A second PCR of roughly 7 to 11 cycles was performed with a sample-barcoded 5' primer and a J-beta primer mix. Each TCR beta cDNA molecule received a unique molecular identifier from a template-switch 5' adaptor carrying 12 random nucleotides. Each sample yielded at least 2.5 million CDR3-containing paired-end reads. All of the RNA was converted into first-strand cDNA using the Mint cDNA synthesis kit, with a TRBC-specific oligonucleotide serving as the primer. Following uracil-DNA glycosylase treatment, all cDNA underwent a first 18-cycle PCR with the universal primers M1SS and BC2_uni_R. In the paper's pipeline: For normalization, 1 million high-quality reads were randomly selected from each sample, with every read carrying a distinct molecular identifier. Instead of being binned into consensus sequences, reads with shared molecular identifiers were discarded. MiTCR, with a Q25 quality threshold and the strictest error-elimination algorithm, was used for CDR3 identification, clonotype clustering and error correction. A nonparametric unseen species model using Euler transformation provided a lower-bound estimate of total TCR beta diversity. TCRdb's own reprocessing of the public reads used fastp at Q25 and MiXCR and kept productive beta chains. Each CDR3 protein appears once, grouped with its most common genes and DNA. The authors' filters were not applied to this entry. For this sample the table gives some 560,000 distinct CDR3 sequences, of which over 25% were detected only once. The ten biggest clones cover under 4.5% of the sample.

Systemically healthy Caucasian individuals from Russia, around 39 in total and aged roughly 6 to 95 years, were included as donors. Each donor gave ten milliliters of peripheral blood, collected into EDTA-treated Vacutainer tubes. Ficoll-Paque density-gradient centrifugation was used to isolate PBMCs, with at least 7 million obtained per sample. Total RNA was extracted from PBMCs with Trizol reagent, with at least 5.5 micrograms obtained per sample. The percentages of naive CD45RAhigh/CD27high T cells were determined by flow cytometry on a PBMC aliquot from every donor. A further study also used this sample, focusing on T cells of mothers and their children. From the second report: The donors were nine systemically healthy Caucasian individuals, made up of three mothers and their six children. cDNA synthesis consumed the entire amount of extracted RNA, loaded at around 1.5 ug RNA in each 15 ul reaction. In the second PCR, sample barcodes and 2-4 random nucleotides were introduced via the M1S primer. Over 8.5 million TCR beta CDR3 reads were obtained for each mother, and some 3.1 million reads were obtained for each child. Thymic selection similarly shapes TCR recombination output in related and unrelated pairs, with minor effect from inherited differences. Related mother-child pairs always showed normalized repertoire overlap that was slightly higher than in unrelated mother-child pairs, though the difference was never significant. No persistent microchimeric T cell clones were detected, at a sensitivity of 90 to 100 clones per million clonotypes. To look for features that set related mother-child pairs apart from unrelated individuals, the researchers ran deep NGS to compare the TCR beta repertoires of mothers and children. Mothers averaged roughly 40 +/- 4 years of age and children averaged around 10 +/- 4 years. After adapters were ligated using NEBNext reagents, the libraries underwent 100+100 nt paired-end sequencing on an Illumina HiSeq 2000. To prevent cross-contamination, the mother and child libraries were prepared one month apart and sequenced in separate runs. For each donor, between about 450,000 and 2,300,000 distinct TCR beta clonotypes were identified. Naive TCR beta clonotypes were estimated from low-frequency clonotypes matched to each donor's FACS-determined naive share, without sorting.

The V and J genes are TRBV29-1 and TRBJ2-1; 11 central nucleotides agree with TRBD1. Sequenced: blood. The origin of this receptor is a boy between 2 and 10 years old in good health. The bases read TGCAGCGCTGACCGGGACAGGGGGTTCAATGAGCAGTTCTTC. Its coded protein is CSADRDRGFNEQFF.